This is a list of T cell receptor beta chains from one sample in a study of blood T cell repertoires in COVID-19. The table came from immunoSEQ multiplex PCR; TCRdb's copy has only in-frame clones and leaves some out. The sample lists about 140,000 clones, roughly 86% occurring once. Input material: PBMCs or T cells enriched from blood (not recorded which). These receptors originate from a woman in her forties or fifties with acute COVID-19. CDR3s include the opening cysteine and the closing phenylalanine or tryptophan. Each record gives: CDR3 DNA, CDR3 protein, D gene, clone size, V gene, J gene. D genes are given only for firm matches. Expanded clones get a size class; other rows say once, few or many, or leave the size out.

CDR3nt: TGTGCCAGCAGTTACTCACGGAGGGGACGCAAGAATGGCTACACCTTC
CDR3aa: CASSYSRRGRKNGYTF
d_gene: -
abundance: -
v_gene: TRBV6-2/TRBV6-3
j_gene: TRBJ1-2

CDR3nt: TGTGCCAGCAGCGCTGGGACTAGCGGGACGGATACGCAGTATTTT
CDR3aa: CASSAGTSGTDTQYF
d_gene: TRBD2
abundance: -
v_gene: TRBV5-4
j_gene: TRBJ2-3

CDR3nt: TGCGCCAGCAGTGACCTGGGACTAGCGTACTCCTACGAGCAGTACTTC
CDR3aa: CASSDLGLAYSYEQYF
d_gene: TRBD2
abundance: -
v_gene: TRBV10-2
j_gene: TRBJ2-7

CDR3nt: TGTGCCAGCAGCTATTCCAGACTAGCAGCTAGGAGTGAGCAGTTCTTC
CDR3aa: CASSYSRLAARSEQFF
d_gene: TRBD2
abundance: -
v_gene: TRBV7-2
j_gene: TRBJ2-1

CDR3nt: TGTGCCAGCCACGAAGCTGGCTACGAGCAGTACTTC
CDR3aa: CASHEAGYEQYF
d_gene: -
abundance: -
v_gene: TRBV2
j_gene: TRBJ2-7

CDR3nt: TGCGCCAGCAGCTTGACAGGGGATTTGGACAATGAGCAGTTCTTC
CDR3aa: CASSLTGDLDNEQFF
d_gene: TRBD1
abundance: few
v_gene: TRBV5-1
j_gene: TRBJ2-1

CDR3nt: TGTGCCAGCAGCGTAGCGGATGGAGGGCGAAAGACCCAGTACTTC
CDR3aa: CASSVADGGRKTQYF
d_gene: -
abundance: -
v_gene: TRBV9
j_gene: TRBJ2-5

CDR3nt: TGCAGCGTCGAGAATCAGGGGGCCCAGCATTTT
CDR3aa: CSVENQGAQHF
d_gene: TRBD1
abundance: -
v_gene: TRBV29-1
j_gene: TRBJ1-5

CDR3nt: TGTGCCAGCAGTTCCGATCAGCCCCAGCATTTT
CDR3aa: CASSSDQPQHF
d_gene: -
abundance: -
v_gene: TRBV28
j_gene: TRBJ1-5

CDR3nt: TGCGCCAGCAGCCAAGGGTGGGGGCTAGCGAACACCGGGGAGCTGTTTTTT
CDR3aa: CASSQGWGLANTGELFF
d_gene: -
abundance: few
v_gene: TRBV4-1
j_gene: TRBJ2-2

CDR3nt: TGTGCCAGCAGTTTGAGGGAGGCTGAAGCTTTCTTT
CDR3aa: CASSLREAEAFF
d_gene: -
abundance: -
v_gene: TRBV28
j_gene: TRBJ1-1

CDR3nt: TGTGCCAGCAGCCCAGGGGGACAGAACACCGGGGAGCTGTTTTTT
CDR3aa: CASSPGGQNTGELFF
d_gene: TRBD1
abundance: once
v_gene: TRBV9
j_gene: TRBJ2-2

CDR3nt: TGTGCCAGCAGCCCGGACAGGGGCACCGGGGAGCTGTTTTTT
CDR3aa: CASSPDRGTGELFF
d_gene: TRBD1
abundance: -
v_gene: TRBV3-1/TRBV3-2
j_gene: TRBJ2-2

CDR3nt: TGTGCCAGCAGCAATCCGGGGGCCTACGAGCAGTACTTC
CDR3aa: CASSNPGAYEQYF
d_gene: -
abundance: -
v_gene: TRBV21-1
j_gene: TRBJ2-7

CDR3nt: TGTGCCAGCAGCGATCAACAGGGGTACGACACTGAAGCTTTCTTT
CDR3aa: CASSDQQGYDTEAFF
d_gene: TRBD1
abundance: -
v_gene: TRBV9
j_gene: TRBJ1-1

CDR3nt: TGTGCCCCCCGGCCGGGGGTCCCCCTCCACTTT
CDR3aa: CAPRPGVPLHF
d_gene: -
abundance: -
v_gene: TRBV19
j_gene: TRBJ1-6

CDR3nt: TGTGCCTGGAGCTCGGGAAGACACAATCAGCCCCAGCATTTT
CDR3aa: CAWSSGRHNQPQHF
d_gene: -
abundance: -
v_gene: TRBV30
j_gene: TRBJ1-5

CDR3nt: TGTGCCAGCAGCCAAGGTGGGACTATAAATGAGCAGTTCTTC
CDR3aa: CASSQGGTINEQFF
d_gene: TRBD2
abundance: -
v_gene: TRBV4-2
j_gene: TRBJ2-1

CDR3nt: TGTGCCAGCAGCACTAACTACGAGCAGTACTTC
CDR3aa: CASSTNYEQYF
d_gene: -
abundance: -
v_gene: TRBV28
j_gene: TRBJ2-7

CDR3nt: TGTGCCAGCAGCTACGGGACAGGGGTCTACGAGCAGTACTTC
CDR3aa: CASSYGTGVYEQYF
d_gene: TRBD1
abundance: once
v_gene: TRBV11-1
j_gene: TRBJ2-7

CDR3nt: TGTGCCAGCAGCGTAGTCGGGGACAATGAGCAGTTCTTC
CDR3aa: CASSVVGDNEQFF
d_gene: -
abundance: -
v_gene: TRBV9
j_gene: TRBJ2-1

CDR3nt: TGTGCCAGCAGCTTAAGAGGTGCAACTAATGAAAAACTGTTTTTT
CDR3aa: CASSLRGATNEKLFF
d_gene: -
abundance: -
v_gene: TRBV7-2
j_gene: TRBJ1-4

CDR3nt: TGTGCCAGCAGCTTAGGGGGGAGGGAGACCCAGTACTTC
CDR3aa: CASSLGGRETQYF
d_gene: -
abundance: -
v_gene: TRBV11-2
j_gene: TRBJ2-5

CDR3nt: TGTGCCTGGAGAATGGGAGGGGCCGAGCAGTACTTC
CDR3aa: CAWRMGGAEQYF
d_gene: TRBD2
abundance: -
v_gene: TRBV30
j_gene: TRBJ2-7

CDR3nt: TGTGCCAGCAGCTTGATGGGACAGGGTATGGCAGATACGCAGTATTTT
CDR3aa: CASSLMGQGMADTQYF
d_gene: TRBD1
abundance: -
v_gene: TRBV7-8
j_gene: TRBJ2-3

CDR3nt: TGTGCCAGCAGTCCCGAACAGATGAACACTGAAGCTTTCTTT
CDR3aa: CASSPEQMNTEAFF
d_gene: -
abundance: -
v_gene: TRBV28
j_gene: TRBJ1-1

CDR3nt: TGTGCCACCAGTGATCCCCGGGGGGCCGAAGAGACCCAGTACTTC
CDR3aa: CATSDPRGAEETQYF
d_gene: -
abundance: -
v_gene: TRBV24-1
j_gene: TRBJ2-5

CDR3nt: TGCGCCAGCAGCTTGGCCGGCGGCATGAACACTGAAGCTTTCTTT
CDR3aa: CASSLAGGMNTEAFF
d_gene: -
abundance: -
v_gene: TRBV5-1
j_gene: TRBJ1-1

CDR3nt: TGCGCCAGCACCGAACAGGGGAGTTCACCCCTCCACTTT
CDR3aa: CASTEQGSSPLHF
d_gene: TRBD1
abundance: once
v_gene: TRBV5-1
j_gene: TRBJ1-6